This TCR beta chain was identified in a study of beta chain features in type 1 diabetes. Trimming shortened V by 3 bases and J by 4 bases, and 8 bases separated the two germline ends. Per germline, CDR1 MDHEN and CDR2 SYDVKM. CDR3 length equals 13 residues. Since all of the isolated RNA was reverse transcribed, expressed TCRB transcripts were what got sequenced. Data came from immunoSEQ multiplex PCR; TCRdb stores just in-frame clones and leaves some out. The table lists over 150,000 clones, 9% to 12% of them singletons, with more than 0.4% in the top ten. Overall study findings and caveats: Shortening of TCRB CDR3s, moderate but significant, appeared in all four CD4+ subsets of Type 1 diabetes patients.

On this clone itself: Its antigen is still unknown.

The sequenced sample consisted of central memory CD4+ T cells from blood. The sequence came from a man aged 25-40 years with type 1 diabetes. The J gene is TRBJ2-3, the V gene TRBV28; a weak D match, TRBD2 (5 bases). The CDR3 sequence is CASSFTSSDTQYF. CDR3 nucleotide sequence: TGTGCCAGCAGTTTTACTAGTTCAGATACGCAGTATTTT.